The clone carrying this TCR beta chain showed up many times. TCRdb processed the 5' RACE reads anew with MiXCR; each CDR3 protein has one entry. The sample yields about 63,000 distinct CDR3 sequences, 10% to 15% seen once. V shed 6 bases and J shed 3 bases, with 21 bases lying between them. The length of the CDR3 is 15 residues. Germline V CDR1 and CDR2: DFQATT, SNEGSKA (reference sequence). These data belong to a study of early T cells in non-severe SARS-CoV-2 infection. The receptor's source is an adult who was a healthcare worker with PCR-confirmed SARS-CoV-2 infection or an uninfected control (not recorded which). The chain couples TRBV20-1 to TRBJ2-7; perhaps TRBD2 as D (6 bases). Sequencing was done on a sample of whole blood. The DNA for the CDR3 is TGCAGTGCGACTAAACCCCTCGGGGGTCGCTACGAGCAGTACTTC. Translating it yields CSATKPLGGRYEQYF.